This TCR beta chain was sequenced during a study of CD8+ T cells in alopecia areata. V shed 3 bases and J shed 14 bases, with 17 bases lying between them. The germline CDR1 and CDR2 sequences are GTSNPN and SVGIG (reference sequence). The CDR3 runs 12 residues. Sequencing templates came from extracted RNA that was reverse transcribed into cDNA. Repertoires were generated with immunoSEQ multiplex PCR, while TCRdb's copy carries only in-frame clones and drops some. The table has 85,000 to 110,000 clones, approximately 90% seen once. Study findings and constraints: How baseline CD8+ expansion relates to response remains uncertain (there was one nonresponder). On tofacitinib, scalp and blood still held many of the expanded lesional clones. Among the top 100, expanded CD8+ clones, as well as scalp clonality, were significantly decreased by tofacitinib. Higher clonality and more expanded CD8+ clones appeared in lesional than normal scalp.

Of note for this clone: Its target is unknown.

Indicated treatment: oral pan-JAK inhibitor, 5-10 mg twice daily. The chain is built from TRBV30 and TRBJ2-1, with D perhaps being TRBD1 or TRBD2 (5 bases each). The sample was CD8+ T cells sorted from blood, taken between weeks 30 and 35, from a patient treated with tofacitinib. This TCR came from a human donor with alopecia areata. The CDR3 spells CAWSPGPLLEFF. CDR3 DNA: TGTGCCTGGAGCCCGGGACCCCTTTTGGAGTTCTTC.